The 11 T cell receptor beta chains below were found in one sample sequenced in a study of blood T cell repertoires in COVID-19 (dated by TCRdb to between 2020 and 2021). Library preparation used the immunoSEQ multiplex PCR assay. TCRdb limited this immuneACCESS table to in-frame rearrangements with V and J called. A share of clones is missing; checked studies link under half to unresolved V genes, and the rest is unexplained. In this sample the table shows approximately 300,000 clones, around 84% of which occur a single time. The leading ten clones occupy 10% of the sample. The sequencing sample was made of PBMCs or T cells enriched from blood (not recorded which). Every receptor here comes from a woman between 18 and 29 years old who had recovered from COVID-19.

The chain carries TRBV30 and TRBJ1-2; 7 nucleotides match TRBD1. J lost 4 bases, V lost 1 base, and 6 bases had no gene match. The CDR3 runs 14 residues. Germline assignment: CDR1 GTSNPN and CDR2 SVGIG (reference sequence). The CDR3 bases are TGTGCCTGGAGTGCTGACAGGGTGGTCTATGGCTACACCTTC. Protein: CAWSADRVVYGYTF.

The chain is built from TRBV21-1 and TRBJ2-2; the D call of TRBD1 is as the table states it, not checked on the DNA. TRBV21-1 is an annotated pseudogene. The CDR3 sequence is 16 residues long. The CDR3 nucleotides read TGTGCCAGCAGCAAAGAAAACAGGGGGAACACCGGGGAGCTGTTTTTT. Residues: CASSKENRGNTGELFF.

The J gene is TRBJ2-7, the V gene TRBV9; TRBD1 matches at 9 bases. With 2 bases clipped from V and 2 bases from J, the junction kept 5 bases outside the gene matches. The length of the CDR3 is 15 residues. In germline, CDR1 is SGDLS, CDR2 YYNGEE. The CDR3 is CASSVSGTGTYEQYF. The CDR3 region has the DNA TGTGCCAGCAGCGTCTCCGGGACAGGGACCTACGAGCAGTACTTC. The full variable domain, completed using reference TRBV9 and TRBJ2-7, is DSGVTQTPKHLITATGQRVTLRCSPRSGDLSVYWYQQSLDQGLQFLIQYYNGEERAKGNILERFSAQQFPDLHSELNLSSLELGDSALYFCASSVSGTGTYEQYFGPGTRLTVT.

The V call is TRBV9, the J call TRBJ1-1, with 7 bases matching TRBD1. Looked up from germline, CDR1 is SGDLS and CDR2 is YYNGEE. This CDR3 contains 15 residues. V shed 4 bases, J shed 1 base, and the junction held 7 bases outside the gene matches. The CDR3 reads CASSFRQGGNTEAFF. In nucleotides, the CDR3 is TGTGCCAGCAGCTTCAGACAGGGAGGGAACACTGAAGCTTTCTTT.

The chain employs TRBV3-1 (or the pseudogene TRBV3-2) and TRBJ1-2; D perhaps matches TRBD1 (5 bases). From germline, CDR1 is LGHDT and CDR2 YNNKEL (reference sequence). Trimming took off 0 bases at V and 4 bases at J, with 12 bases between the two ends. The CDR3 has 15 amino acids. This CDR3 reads CASSQEPRVGYGYTF. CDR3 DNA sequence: TGTGCCAGCAGCCAAGAGCCCAGGGTGGGCTATGGCTACACCTTC.

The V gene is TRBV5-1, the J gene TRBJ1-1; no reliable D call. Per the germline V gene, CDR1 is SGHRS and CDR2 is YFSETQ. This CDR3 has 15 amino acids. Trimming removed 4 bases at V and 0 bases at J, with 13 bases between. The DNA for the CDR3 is TGCGCCAGCAGCCTTCCGGGGAATATGAACACTGAAGCTTTCTTT. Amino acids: CASSLPGNMNTEAFF. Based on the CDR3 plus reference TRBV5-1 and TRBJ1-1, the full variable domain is KAGVTQTPRYLIKTRGQQVTLSCSPISGHRSVSWYQQTPGQGLQFLFEYFSETQRNKGNFPGRFSGRQFSNSRSEMNVSTLELGDSALYLCASSLPGNMNTEAFFGQGTRLTVV.

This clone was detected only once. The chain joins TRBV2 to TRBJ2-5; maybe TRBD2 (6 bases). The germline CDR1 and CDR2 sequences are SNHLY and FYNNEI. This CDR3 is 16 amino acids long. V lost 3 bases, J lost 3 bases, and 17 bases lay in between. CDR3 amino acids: CASSEYGRTPEETQYF. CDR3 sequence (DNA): TGTGCCAGCAGTGAGTACGGGAGAACCCCCGAAGAGACCCAGTACTTC.

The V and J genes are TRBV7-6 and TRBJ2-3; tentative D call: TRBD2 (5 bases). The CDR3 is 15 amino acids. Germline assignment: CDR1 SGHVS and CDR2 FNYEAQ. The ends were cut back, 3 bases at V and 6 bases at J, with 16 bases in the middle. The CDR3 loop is CASSLLRQPGDTQYF. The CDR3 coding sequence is TGTGCCAGCAGCTTGCTACGGCAGCCGGGGGATACGCAGTATTTT.

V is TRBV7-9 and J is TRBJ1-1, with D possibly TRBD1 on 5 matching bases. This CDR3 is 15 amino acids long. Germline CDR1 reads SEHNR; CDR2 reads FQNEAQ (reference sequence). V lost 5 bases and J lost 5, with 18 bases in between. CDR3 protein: CASSILLGGGTEAFF. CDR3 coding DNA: TGTGCCAGCAGCATCCTGCTGGGGGGAGGAACTGAAGCTTTCTTT.

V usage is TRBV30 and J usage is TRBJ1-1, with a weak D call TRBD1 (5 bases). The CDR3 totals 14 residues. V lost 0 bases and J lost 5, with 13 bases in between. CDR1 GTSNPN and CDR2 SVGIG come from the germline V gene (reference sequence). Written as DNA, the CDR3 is TGTGCCTGGAGTGTGGGACTCTCCAAGACTGAAGCTTTCTTT. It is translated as CAWSVGLSKTEAFF. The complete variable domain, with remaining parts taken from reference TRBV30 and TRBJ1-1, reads SQTIHQWPATLVQPVGSPLSLECTVEGTSNPNLYWYRQAAGRGLQLLFYSVGIGQISSEVPQNLSASRPQDRQFILSSKKLLLSDSGFYLCAWSVGLSKTEAFFGQGTRLTVV.

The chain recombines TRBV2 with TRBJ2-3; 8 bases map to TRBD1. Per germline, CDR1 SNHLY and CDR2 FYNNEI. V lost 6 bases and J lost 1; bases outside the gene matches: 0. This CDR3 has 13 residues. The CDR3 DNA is TGTGCCAGCAGGGGACAGGGCACAGATACGCAGTATTTT. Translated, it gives CASRGQGTDTQYF.